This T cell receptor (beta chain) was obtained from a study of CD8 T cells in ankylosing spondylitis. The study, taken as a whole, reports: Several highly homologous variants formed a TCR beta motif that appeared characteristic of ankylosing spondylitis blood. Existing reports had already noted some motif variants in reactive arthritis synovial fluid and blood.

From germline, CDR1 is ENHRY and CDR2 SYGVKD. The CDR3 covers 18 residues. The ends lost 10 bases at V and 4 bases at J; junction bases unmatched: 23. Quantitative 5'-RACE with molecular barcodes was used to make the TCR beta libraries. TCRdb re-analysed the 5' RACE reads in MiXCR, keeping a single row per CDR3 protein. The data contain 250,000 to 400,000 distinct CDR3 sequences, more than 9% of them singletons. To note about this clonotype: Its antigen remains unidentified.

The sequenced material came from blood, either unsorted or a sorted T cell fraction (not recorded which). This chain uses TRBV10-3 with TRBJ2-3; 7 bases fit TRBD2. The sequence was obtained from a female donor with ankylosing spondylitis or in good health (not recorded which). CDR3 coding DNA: TGTGCCACCATTGCTGGGGCGGGAGTAACCTCGCGTCCAGATACGCAGTATTTT. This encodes CATIAGAGVTSRPDTQYF.